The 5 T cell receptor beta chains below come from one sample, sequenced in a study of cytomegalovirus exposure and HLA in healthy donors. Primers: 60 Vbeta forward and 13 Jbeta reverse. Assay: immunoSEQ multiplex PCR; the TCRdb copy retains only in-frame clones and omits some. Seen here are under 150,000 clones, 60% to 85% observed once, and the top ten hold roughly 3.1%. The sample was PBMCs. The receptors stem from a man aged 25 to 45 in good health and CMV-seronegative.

The CDR3 region is CASSLEGTNAEQYF. For the CDR3, the DNA is TGTGCCAGCAGCTTAGAGGGAACGAACGCCGAGCAGTACTTC. This chain links TRBV7-3 with TRBJ2-7; a possible D gene is TRBD2 (5 bases). This CDR3 contains 14 residues. Germline CDR1 SGHTA, CDR2 FQGTGA. Trimming pared 2 bases from V and 6 bases from J, leaving 14 bases between.

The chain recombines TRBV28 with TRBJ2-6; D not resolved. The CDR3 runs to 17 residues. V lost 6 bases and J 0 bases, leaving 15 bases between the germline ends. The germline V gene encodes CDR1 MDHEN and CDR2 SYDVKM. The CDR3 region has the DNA TGTGCCAGCAGGATGGCAGGTCTCCCCTCTGGGGCCAACGTCCTGACTTTC. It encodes CASRMAGLPSGANVLTF.

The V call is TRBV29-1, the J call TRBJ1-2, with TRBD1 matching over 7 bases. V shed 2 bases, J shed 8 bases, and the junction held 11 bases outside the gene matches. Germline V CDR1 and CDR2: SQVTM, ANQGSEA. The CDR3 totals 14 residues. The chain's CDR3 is CSVEKGAGVGGYTF. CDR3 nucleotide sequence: TGCAGCGTTGAAAAGGGGGCAGGGGTGGGCGGCTACACCTTC. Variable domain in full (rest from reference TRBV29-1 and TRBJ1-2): SAVISQKPSRDICQRGTSLTIQCQVDSQVTMMFWYRQQPGQSLTLIATANQGSEATYESGFVIDKFPISRPNLTFSTLTVSNMSPEDSSIYLCSVEKGAGVGGYTFGSGTRLTVV.

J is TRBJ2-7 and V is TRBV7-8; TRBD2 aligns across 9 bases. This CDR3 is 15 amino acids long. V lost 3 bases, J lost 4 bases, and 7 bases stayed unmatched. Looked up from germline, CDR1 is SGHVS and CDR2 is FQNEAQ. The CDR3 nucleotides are TGTGCCAGCAGCTTTTTAGCGGGAGTAGGGTACGAGCAGTACTTC. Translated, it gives CASSFLAGVGYEQYF.

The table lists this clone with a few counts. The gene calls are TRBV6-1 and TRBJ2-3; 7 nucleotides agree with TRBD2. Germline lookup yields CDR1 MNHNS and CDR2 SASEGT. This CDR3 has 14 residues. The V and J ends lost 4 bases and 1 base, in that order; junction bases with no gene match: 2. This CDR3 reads CASSVAGGTDTQYF. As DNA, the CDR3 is TGTGCCAGCAGTGTGGCGGGGGGCACAGATACGCAGTATTTT.